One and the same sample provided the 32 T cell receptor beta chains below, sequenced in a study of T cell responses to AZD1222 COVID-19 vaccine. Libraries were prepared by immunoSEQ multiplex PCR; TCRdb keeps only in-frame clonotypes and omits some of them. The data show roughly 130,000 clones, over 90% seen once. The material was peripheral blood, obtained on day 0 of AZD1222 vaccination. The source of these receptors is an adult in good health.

CDR3 region: CASRPGQVRAFF. In DNA, the CDR3 is TGTGCCAGCAGACCCGGACAGGTACGGGCTTTCTTT. The chain carries TRBV28 and TRBJ1-1; 7 bases fit TRBD1. The CDR3 is 12 amino acids. Germline loops: CDR1 MDHEN, CDR2 SYDVKM. V shed 6 bases and J 11 bases; nucleotides not matched to a gene: 9.

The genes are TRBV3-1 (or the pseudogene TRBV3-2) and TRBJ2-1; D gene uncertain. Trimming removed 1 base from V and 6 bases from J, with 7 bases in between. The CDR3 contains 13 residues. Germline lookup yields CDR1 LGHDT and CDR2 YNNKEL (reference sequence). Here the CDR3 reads CASSQGYPNEQFF. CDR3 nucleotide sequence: TGTGCCAGCAGCCAAGGTTATCCCAATGAGCAGTTCTTC.

The CDR3 region is CASRRWGATNEKLFF. CDR3 DNA sequence: TGTGCCAGCAGAAGGTGGGGGGCGACTAATGAAAAACTGTTTTTT. The V and J genes are TRBV19 and TRBJ1-4; possibly TRBD1 for D (6 bases). The CDR3 contains 15 residues. V shed 9 bases and J shed 2 bases, with 16 bases lying between them. CDR1 is LNHDA and CDR2 is SQIVND in the germline V gene (reference sequence).

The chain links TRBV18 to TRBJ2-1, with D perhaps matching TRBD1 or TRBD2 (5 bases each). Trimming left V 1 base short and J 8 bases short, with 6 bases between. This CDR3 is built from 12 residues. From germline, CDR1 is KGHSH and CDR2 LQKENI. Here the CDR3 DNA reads TGTGCCAGCTCACCACGAGGGGATGAGCAGTTCTTC. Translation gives CASSPRGDEQFF.

The CDR3 here is CASSPYKSSYNEQFF. CDR3 DNA sequence: TGTGCCAGCAGTCCATACAAGAGCTCCTACAATGAGCAGTTCTTC. The chain has TRBV27 and TRBJ2-1; D call uncertain. Germline values: CDR1 MNHEY, CDR2 SMNVEV (reference sequence). V gave up 5 bases and J gave up 0 bases, with 11 bases separating them. The CDR3 covers 15 residues.

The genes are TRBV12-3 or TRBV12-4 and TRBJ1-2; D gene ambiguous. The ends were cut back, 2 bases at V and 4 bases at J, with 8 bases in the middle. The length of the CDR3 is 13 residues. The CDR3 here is CASSLLVGYGYTF. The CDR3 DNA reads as TGTGCCAGCAGTTTACTGGTAGGCTATGGCTACACCTTC.

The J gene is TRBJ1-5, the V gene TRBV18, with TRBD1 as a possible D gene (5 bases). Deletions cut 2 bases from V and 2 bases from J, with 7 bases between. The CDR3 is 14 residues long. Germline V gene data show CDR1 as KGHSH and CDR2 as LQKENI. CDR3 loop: CASSPGQGNQPQHF. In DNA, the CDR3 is TGTGCCAGCTCACCAGGACAAGGCAATCAGCCCCAGCATTTT.

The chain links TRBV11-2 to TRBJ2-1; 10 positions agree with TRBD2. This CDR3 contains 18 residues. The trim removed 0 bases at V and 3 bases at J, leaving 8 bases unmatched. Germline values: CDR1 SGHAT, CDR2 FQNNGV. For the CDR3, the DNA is TGTGCCAGCAGCTTAGAACTAATAGCGGGAGGACTCTACAATGAGCAGTTCTTC. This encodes CASSLELIAGGLYNEQFF.

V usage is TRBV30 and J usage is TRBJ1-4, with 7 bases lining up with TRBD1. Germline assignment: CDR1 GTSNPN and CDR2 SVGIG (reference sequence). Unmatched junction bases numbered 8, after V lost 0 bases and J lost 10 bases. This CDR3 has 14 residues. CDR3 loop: CAWSVPDRVGKLFF. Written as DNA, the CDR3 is TGTGCCTGGAGTGTACCCGACAGGGTGGGAAAACTGTTTTTT.

CDR3 bases: TGTGCCAGCAGTCAACAGGGGGTCACAGATACGCAGTATTTT. It yields the protein CASSQQGVTDTQYF. The rearrangement uses TRBV28 and TRBJ2-3, with 8 nucleotides matching TRBD1. CDR3 size: 14 residues. Germline values: CDR1 MDHEN, CDR2 SYDVKM. Unmatched junction bases numbered 3, after V lost 5 bases and J lost 2 bases. Supplemented by reference TRBV28 and TRBJ2-3, the full variable domain reads DVKVTQSSRYLVKRTGEKVFLECVQDMDHENMFWYRQDPGLGLRLIYFSYDVKMKEKGDIPEGYSVSREKKERFSLILESASTNQTSMYLCASSQQGVTDTQYFGPGTRLTVL.

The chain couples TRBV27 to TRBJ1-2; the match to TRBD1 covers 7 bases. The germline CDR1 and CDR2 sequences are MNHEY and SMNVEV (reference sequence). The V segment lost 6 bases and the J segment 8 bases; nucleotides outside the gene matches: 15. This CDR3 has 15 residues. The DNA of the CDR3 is TGTGCCAGCAGAGGGGGCAGGGGGATTGGAGGAGGCTACACCTTC. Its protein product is CASRGGRGIGGGYTF.

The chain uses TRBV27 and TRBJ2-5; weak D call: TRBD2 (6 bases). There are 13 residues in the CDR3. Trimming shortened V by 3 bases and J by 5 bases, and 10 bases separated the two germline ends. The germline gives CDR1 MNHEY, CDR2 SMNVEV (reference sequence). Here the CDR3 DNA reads TGTGCCAGCAGTTTGCGCGGGACTGAGACCCAGTACTTC. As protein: CASSLRGTETQYF.

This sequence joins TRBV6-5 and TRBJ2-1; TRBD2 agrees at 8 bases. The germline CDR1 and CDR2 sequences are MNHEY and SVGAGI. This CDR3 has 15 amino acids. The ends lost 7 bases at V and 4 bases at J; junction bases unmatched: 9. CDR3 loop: CASTLSGSRYNEQFF. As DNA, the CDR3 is TGTGCCAGCACCCTCAGCGGGAGTAGATACAATGAGCAGTTCTTC.

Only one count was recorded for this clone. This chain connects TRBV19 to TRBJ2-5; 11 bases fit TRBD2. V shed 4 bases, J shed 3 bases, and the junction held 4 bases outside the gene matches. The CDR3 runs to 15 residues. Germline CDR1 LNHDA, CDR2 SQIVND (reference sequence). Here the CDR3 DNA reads TGTGCCAGTAGTACACGACTAGCGGGAAAAGAGACCCAGTACTTC. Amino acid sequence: CASSTRLAGKETQYF.

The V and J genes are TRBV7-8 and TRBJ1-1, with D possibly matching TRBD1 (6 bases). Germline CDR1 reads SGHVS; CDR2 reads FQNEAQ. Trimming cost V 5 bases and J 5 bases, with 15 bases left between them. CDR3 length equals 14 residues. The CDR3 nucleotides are TGTGCCAGCAGCGCCTCAGGGGCAGGGACTGAAGCTTTCTTT. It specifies CASSASGAGTEAFF.

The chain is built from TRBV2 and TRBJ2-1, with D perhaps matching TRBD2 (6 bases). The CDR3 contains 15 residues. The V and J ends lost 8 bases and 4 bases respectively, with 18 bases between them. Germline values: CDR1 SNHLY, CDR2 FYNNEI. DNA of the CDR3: TGTGCCAGCGGATCGACTAGTCCCCGATACAATGAGCAGTTCTTC. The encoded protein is CASGSTSPRYNEQFF.

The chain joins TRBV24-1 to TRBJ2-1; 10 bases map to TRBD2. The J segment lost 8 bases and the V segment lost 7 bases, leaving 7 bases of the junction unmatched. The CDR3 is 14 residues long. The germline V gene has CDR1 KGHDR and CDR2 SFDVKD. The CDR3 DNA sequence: TGTGCCACCAGGTCTAGCGGGAGCAGGGATGAGCAGTTCTTC. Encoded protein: CATRSSGSRDEQFF.

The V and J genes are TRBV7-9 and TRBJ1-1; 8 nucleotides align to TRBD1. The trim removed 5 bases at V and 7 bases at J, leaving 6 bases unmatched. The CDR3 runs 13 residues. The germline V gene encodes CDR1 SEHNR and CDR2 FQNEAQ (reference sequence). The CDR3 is CASSVSTGVEAFF. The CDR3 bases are TGTGCCAGCAGCGTATCGACAGGGGTTGAAGCTTTCTTT. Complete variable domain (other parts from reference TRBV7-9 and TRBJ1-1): DTGVSQNPRHKITKRGQNVTFRCDPISEHNRLYWYRQTLGQGPEFLTYFQNEAQLEKSRLLSDRFSAERPKGSFSTLEIQRTEQGDSAMYLCASSVSTGVEAFFGQGTRLTVV.

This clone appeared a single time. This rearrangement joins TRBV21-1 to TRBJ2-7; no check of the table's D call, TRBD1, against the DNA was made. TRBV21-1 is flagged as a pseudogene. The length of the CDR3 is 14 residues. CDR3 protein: CASNTGTENYEQYF. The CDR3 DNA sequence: TGTGCCAGTAATACCGGGACAGAAAACTACGAGCAGTACTTC.

CDR3 sequence (DNA): TGTGCCAGCAGCTCTAGCGGAGGACTAGCGGGATACAATGAGCAGTTCTTC. Translating gives CASSSSGGLAGYNEQFF. The chain joins TRBV7-6 to TRBJ2-1; TRBD2 matches at 12 bases. CDR1 is SGHVS and CDR2 is FNYEAQ in the germline V gene. Trimming cost V 4 bases and J 4 bases; bases outside gene matches: 8. CDR3 length: 17 amino acids.

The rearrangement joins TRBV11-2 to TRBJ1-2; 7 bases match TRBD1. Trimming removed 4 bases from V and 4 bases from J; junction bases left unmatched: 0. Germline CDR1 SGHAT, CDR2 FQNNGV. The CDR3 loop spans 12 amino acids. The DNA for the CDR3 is TGTGCCAGCAGCTCAGGGGGCTATGGCTACACCTTC. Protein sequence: CASSSGGYGYTF.

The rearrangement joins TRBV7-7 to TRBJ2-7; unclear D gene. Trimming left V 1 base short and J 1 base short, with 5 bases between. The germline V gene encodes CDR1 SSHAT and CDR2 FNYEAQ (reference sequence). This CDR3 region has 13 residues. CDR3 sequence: CASSLGESYEQYF. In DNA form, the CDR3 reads TGTGCCAGCAGCTTAGGGGAATCCTACGAGCAGTACTTC.

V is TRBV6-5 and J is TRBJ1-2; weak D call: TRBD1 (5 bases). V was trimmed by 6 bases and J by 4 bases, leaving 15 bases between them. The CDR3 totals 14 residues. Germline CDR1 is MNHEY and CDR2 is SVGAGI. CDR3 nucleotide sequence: TGTGCCAGCAGAACGACAGTGTTGGTCTATGGCTACACCTTC. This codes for CASRTTVLVYGYTF.

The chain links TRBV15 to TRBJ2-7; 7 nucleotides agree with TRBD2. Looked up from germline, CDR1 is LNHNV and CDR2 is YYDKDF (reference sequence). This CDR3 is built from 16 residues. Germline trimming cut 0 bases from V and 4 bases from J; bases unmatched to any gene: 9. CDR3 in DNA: TGTGCCACCAGCAGAGATAGAGGCGGGAGTCTGTACGAGCAGTACTTC. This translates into CATSRDRGGSLYEQYF.

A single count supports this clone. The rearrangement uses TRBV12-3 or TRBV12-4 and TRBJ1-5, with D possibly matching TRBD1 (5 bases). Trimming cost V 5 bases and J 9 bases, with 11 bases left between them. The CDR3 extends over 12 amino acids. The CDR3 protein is CASSPSGPPQHF. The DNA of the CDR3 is TGTGCCAGCAGTCCCTCAGGGCCGCCCCAGCATTTT.

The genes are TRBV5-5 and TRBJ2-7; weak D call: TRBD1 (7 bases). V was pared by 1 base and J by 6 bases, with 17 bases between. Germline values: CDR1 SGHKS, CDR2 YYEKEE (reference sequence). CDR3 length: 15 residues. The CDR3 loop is CASSLRSQGGGEQYF. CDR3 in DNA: TGTGCCAGCAGCTTGCGGTCGCAGGGGGGCGGCGAGCAGTACTTC.

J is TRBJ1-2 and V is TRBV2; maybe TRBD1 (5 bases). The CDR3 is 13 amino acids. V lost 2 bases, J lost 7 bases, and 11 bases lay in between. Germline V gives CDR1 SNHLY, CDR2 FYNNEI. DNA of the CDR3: TGTGCCAGCAGTGAAAGGCAGGGACCTGGCTACACCTTC. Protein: CASSERQGPGYTF.

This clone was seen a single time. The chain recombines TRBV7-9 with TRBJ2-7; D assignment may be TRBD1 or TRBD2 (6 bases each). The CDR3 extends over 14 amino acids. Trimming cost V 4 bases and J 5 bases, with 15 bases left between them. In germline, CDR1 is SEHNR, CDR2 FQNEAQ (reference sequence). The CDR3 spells CASSSTGRLDEQYF. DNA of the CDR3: TGTGCCAGCAGCTCTACAGGGAGGCTGGACGAGCAGTACTTC.

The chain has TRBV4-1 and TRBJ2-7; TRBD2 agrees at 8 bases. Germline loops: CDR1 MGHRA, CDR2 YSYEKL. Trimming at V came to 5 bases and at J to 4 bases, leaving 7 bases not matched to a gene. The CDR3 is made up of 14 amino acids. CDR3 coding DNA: TGCGCCAGCAGCATCACTAGCGGCCCGTACGAGCAGTACTTC. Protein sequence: CASSITSGPYEQYF.

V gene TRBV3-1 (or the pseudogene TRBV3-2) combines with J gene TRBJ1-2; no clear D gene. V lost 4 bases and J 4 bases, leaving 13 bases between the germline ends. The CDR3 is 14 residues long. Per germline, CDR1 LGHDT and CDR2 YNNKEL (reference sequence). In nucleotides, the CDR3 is TGTGCCAGCAGCCTCGAAAACCAACTCTATGGCTACACCTTC. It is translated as CASSLENQLYGYTF.

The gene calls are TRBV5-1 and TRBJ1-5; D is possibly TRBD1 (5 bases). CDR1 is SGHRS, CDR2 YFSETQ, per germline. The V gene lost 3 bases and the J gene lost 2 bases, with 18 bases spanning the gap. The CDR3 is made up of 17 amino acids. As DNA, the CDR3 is TGCGCCAGCAGCTATGGCCCGAGCCGGGGCGGCAATCAGCCCCAGCATTTT. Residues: CASSYGPSRGGNQPQHF.

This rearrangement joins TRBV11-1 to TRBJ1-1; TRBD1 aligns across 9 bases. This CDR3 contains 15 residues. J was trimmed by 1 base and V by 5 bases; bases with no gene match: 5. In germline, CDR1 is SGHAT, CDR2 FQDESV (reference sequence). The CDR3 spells CASSPGQGWNTEAFF. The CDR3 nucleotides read TGTGCCAGCAGCCCAGGACAGGGGTGGAACACTGAAGCTTTCTTT.